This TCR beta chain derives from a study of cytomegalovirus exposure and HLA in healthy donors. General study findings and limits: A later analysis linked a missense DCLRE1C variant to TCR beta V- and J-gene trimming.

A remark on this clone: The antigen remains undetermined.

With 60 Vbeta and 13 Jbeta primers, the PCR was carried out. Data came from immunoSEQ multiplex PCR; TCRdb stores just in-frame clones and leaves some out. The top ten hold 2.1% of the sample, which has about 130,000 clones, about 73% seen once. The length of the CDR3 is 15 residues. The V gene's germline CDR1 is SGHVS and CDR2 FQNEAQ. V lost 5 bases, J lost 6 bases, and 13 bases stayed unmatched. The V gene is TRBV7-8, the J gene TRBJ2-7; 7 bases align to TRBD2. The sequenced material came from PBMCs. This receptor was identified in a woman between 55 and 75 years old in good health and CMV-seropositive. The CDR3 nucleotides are TGTGCCAGCAGCCCCTCGACTAGGGAGGGGAGCGAGCAGTACTTC. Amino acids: CASSPSTREGSEQYF.